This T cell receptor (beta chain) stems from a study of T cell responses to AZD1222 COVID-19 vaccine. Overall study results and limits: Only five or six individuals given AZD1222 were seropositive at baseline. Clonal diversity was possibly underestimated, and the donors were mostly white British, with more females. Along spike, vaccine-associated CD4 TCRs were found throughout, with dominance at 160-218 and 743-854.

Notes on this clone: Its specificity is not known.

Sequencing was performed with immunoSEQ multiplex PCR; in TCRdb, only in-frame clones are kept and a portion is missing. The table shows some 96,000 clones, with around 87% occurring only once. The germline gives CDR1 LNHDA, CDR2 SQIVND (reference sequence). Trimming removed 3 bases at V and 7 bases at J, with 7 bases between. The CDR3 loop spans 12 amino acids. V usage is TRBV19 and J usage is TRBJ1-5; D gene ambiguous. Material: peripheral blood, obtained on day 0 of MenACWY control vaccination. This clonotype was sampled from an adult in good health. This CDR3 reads CASSISSQPQHF. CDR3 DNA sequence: TGTGCCAGTAGTATCTCCTCGCAGCCCCAGCATTTT.